This section outlines one T cell receptor (beta chain) sequence together with its context. Indicated time point: sample taken at primary tumor resection. Extraction of whole RNA from tumor, nontumor lung or frozen PBMC preceded unsorted sequencing. The donor population consisted of approximately 70 patients with untreated, early-stage non-small cell lung cancer. The CDR3 loop spans 14 amino acids. V shed 4 bases, J shed 8 bases, and the junction held 7 bases outside the gene matches. In germline, CDR1 is KGHDR, CDR2 SFDVKD. Single TCR cDNA molecules each had their own unique molecular identifier. TCRdb reanalysed the 5' RACE reads using MiXCR and keeps one entry per CDR3 protein. The sample has approximately 82,000 distinct CDR3 sequences; around an eighth are singletons. The sample comes from a study of spatial heterogeneity in lung cancer.

The sample consisted of PBMCs, taken at surgery. The chain has TRBV24-1 and TRBJ2-1, with 7 nucleotides matching TRBD2. This clonotype was obtained from a male donor with early-stage non-small cell lung cancer. CDR3: CATSELGGTDEQFF. Written as DNA, the CDR3 is TGTGCCACCAGTGAATTGGGGGGGACCGATGAGCAGTTCTTC.